The clone carrying this TCR beta chain appeared once. The entry originates in a study of blood T cell repertoires in COVID-19. Background on the study: From the United States, Italy and Spain came samples of acute and convalescent COVID-19.

Participants' reported clinical history set cohort assignment. Each recovered donor of Cohort 3 presented with two negative PCRs, clearance, or symptom resolution. Method: immunoSEQ multiplex PCR; TCRdb's copy keeps in-frame clones and lacks some. The table includes hundreds of thousands of clones, 90% detected once. The CDR3 loop spans 14 amino acids. Germline assignment: CDR1 SEHNR and CDR2 FQNEAQ (reference sequence). J was trimmed by 3 bases and V by 1 base; bases with no gene match: 2. The sample taken for sequencing was PBMCs or T cells enriched from blood (not recorded which). The V gene is TRBV7-9, the J gene TRBJ1-1; 7 bases line up with TRBD1. This receptor was identified in a man in his sixties who had recovered from COVID-19. The CDR3 nucleotides read TGTGCCAGCAGCTTAGTACAGGGGTACACTGAAGCTTTCTTT. It yields the protein CASSLVQGYTEAFF.